This TCR beta chain comes out of a study of a mutant IDH1 vaccine in newly diagnosed glioma. Study details: In some groups vaccination began 4-6 weeks post-radiotherapy; others received it with temozolomide. The study, taken as a whole, reports: Altogether, about 93% of patients exhibited vaccine-induced immune responses.

Produced via immunoSEQ multiplex PCR; TCRdb's table is partial and in-frame only. The sample lists under 60,000 clones, 76% seen once, with more than 10% in the top ten. Remarks on this clone: Its specificity is unknown.

CDR3 size: 15 residues. The germline V gene has CDR1 SGDLS and CDR2 YYNGEE. Trimming left V 4 bases short and J 0 bases short, with 14 bases between. Described time point: week 35, safety follow-up. A single vaccine dose contained 300 ug of mutant IDH1 20-mer peptide, and topical imiquimod was used with it. The clonotype originates from a man aged 40-55 years with glioma. This specimen consisted of PBMCs, obtained from a glioma patient whose treatment included an IDH1 peptide vaccine. The chain links TRBV9 to TRBJ2-7, with a possible D match to TRBD1 (6 bases). The CDR3 loop reads CASSPDWTASYEQYF. The CDR3 DNA follows: TGTGCCAGCAGCCCCGATTGGACAGCCTCCTACGAGCAGTACTTC.